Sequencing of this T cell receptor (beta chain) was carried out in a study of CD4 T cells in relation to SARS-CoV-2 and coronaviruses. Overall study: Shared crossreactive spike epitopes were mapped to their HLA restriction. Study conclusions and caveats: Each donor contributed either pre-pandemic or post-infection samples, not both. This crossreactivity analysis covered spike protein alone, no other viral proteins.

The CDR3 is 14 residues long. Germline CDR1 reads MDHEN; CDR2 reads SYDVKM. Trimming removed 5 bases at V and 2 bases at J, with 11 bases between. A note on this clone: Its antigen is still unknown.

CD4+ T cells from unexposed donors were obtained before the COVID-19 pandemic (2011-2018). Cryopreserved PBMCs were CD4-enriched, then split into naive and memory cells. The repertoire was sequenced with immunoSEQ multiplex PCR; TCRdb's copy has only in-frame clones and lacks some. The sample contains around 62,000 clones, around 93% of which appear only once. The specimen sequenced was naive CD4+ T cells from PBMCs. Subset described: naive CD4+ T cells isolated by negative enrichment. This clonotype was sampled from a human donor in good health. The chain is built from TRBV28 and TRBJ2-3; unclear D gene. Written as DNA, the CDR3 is TGTGCCAGCAGTCCCGGGCTGCCCACAGATACGCAGTATTTT. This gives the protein CASSPGLPTDTQYF. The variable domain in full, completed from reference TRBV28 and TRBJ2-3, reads DVKVTQSSRYLVKRTGEKVFLECVQDMDHENMFWYRQDPGLGLRLIYFSYDVKMKEKGDIPEGYSVSREKKERFSLILESASTNQTSMYLCASSPGLPTDTQYFGPGTRLTVL.